This T cell receptor (beta chain) emerged from a study of Tregs in tolerant kidney transplant recipients. Study findings and constraints: Expanding Tregs on activated donor B cells appeared to best identify donor-specific TCRbeta clones. Donor-specific Treg expansion exceeded global Treg expansion in tolerant patients, suggesting antigen drive.

V lost 3 bases and J lost 2; bases outside the gene matches: 19. The CDR3 runs to 19 residues. In germline, CDR1 is MDHEN, CDR2 SYDVKM. Libraries were prepared by immunoSEQ multiplex PCR; TCRdb keeps only in-frame clonotypes and omits some of them. The sample yields about 66,000 clones, roughly 92% seen once. On this clone itself: Its antigen is currently unknown.

The specimen comprised CD8+ T cells from blood, sampled before the transplant. The chain carries TRBV28 and TRBJ2-7; TRBD1 aligns across 7 bases. This receptor was obtained from a human donor who received a combined kidney and bone marrow transplant. CDR3 in amino acids: CASSFQTGYLSITTYEQYF. The DNA of the CDR3 is TGTGCCAGCAGTTTCCAGACAGGGTACCTCTCTATAACAACCTACGAGCAGTACTTC.